This T cell receptor beta chain appears in the sequencing data of a study of cytomegalovirus exposure and HLA in healthy donors. Primers for the PCR totalled 60 Vbeta and 13 Jbeta. Profiled with immunoSEQ multiplex PCR; TCRdb holds only in-frame clones, not every one. In the table there are over 150,000 clones, 75% to 90% of which are singletons. The V gene's germline CDR1 is MNHNY and CDR2 SVGAGI (reference sequence). J lost 6 bases, V lost 7 bases, and 10 bases had no gene match. The CDR3 extends over 15 amino acids. The source of this sequence is a woman between 50 and 59 years old in good health and CMV-seropositive. Material for sequencing was PBMCs. V gene TRBV6-6 combines with J gene TRBJ2-7; the match to TRBD2 covers 12 bases. Here the CDR3 reads CASTATSGRSAEQYF. The CDR3 nucleotides are TGTGCCAGCACTGCGACTAGCGGGAGATCAGCCGAGCAGTACTTC.